The T cell receptor beta chain described here comes from a study of CD8 T cells in Susac syndrome. Study-wide points: As the study acknowledged, the number of individuals in its TCR sequencing and HLA analysis was relatively small.

Reverse transcription of roughly 0.45 to 1 ug RNA used random hexamers. Amplification of the TCR beta CDR3 was carried out by immunoSEQ multiplex PCR, which spanned a total of 54 Vbeta and 13 Jbeta segments. TCRdb reprocessed the immunoSEQ multiplex PCR reads via MiXCR and lists one record per CDR3 protein. The table records about 400,000 distinct CDR3 sequences, 85% to 90% of them present only once. CDR3 length equals 14 residues. The ends were cut back, 6 bases at V and 0 bases at J, with 15 bases in the middle. The germline gives CDR1 DFQATT, CDR2 SNEGSKA (reference sequence). About this clonotype itself: Antigen: not known.

The TCR sequence derives from a human donor with multiple sclerosis. The chain links TRBV20-1 to TRBJ2-7, with D perhaps given as TRBD1 or TRBD2 (5 bases each). Material: CD8+ T cells from PBMCs. The DNA for the CDR3 is TGCAGTGCCTGGGGAACCGGGACCTCCTACGAGCAGTACTTC. Residues: CSAWGTGTSYEQYF.